This TCR beta chain was observed in a study of T cell responses to AZD1222 COVID-19 vaccine (dated by TCRdb to 2020 to 2022). Background for the entire study: A total of approximately 230 trial participants underwent TCR sequencing, of whom approximately 210 received two doses of AZD1222 and 26 received two doses of the MenACWY control vaccine. Trial participants were enrolled into age subgroups of 18-55, 56-69 and 70-plus years, which contained 148, 28 and 57 TCR-sequenced participants, respectively.

Read against the paper, the sample's time point label means: about 28 days (+/-7) after the second vaccine dose. AZD1222 recipients whose second dose came at about 4 weeks and those whose second dose came at about 12 weeks were combined into one group, since spike-specific TCR depth and breadth did not differ between the two schedules. Vaccinee samples came from UK trials COV001 and COV002, including a single-blind randomized controlled phase 2/3 trial of AZD1222 (ChAdOx1 nCoV-19) in healthy adults. Trial participant PBMC samples were collected at day 0 and day 28 after the second dose for TCRbeta chain sequencing. This clone was seen once. The clone's antigen remains unknown. Base-call qualities are not available, and no considerably larger clone is one nucleotide away. Points the paper makes about the study in general: The vaccine-associated CD4 TCRs covered the entire spike protein, and the dominant responses fell in regions 160-218 and 743-854. Most participants were white British and females outnumbered males, and the authors suggested that clonal diversity may have been underestimated. Because no day 14 peak-response samples were available, the repertoires could be characterized only after the peak T cell response. A significant rise in spike-specific TCR breadth and depth was observed after two AZD1222 doses relative to day 0 and relative to MenACWY recipients. Nearly half of unique spike-specific TCRs reportedly recognized epitopes outside regions mutated in the B.1.351 and B.1.1.7 variants. The 56-69-year group was small, and its depth increase did not reach significance, likely because of low power. Conclusions about previously exposed vaccinees are limited because only six or seven AZD1222 recipients were SARS-CoV-2 seropositive at baseline.

The CDR3 regions of human TCRbeta chains were analyzed by immunosequencing. Per the source publication's procedure: Repertoire TCRs were matched against a reference library of SARS-CoV-2-specific TCRs generated with the MIRA antigen-specificity platform. Breadth was defined as the fraction of unique TCRs that were SARS-CoV-2-associated, and depth was defined as the fraction of total T cells that were SARS-CoV-2-associated. Using the MIRA data, each spike-specific TCR was assigned both to the spike region to which the TCR was reactive and to a CD4 or CD8 class. Log10-transformed breadth and depth values were compared by one-way ANOVA with Sidak's multiple comparisons tests. TCRdb holds this immuneACCESS table with in-frame rearrangements only. Some clones are missing; in checked studies, unresolved V genes explain under half, and the rest has no known cause. V, J and clone size reflect that table, while D and trimming were determined from the DNA. The sample table shows roughly 200,000 clones, and approximately 90% are seen once. 3.4% of the sample comes from the top ten.

The sample consisted of peripheral blood, taken 28 days after the second AZD1222 dose. The sequence derives from an adult who received the AZD1222 COVID-19 vaccine.

DNA sequence: TGTGCCAGCACTAAGACAGGGGTGGCCGCTTTCTTT. It is translated as CASTKTGVAAFF. The chain employs TRBV28 and TRBJ1-1; 8 of the junction bases match TRBD1. Its CDR3 holds 12 amino acids, cysteine through phenylalanine. The read is trimmed to its CDR3 DNA, 36 bases read in frame from base 1. From V the trimming removes 7 bases and from J it removes 11 bases, while the gene matches leave 9 bases of the junction unaccounted for. CDR1 and CDR2 were assigned from the germline V gene as MDHEN and SYDVKM.